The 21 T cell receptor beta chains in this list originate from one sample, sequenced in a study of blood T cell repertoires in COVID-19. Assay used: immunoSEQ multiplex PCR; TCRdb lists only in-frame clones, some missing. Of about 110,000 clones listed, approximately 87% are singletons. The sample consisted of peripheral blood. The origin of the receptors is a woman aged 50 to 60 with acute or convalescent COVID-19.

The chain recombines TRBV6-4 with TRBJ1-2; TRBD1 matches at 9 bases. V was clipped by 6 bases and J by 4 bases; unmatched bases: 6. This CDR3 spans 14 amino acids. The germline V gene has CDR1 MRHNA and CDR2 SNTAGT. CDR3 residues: CASSSGQGRYGYTF. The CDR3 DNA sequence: TGTGCCAGCAGCTCGGGACAGGGACGCTATGGCTACACCTTC.

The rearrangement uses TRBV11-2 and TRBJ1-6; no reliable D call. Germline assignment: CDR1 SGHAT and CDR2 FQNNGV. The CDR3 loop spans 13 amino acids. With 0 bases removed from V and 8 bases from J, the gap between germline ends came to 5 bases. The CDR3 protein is CASSLDLYSPLHF. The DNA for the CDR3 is TGTGCCAGCAGCTTAGATCTGTATTCACCCCTCCACTTT.

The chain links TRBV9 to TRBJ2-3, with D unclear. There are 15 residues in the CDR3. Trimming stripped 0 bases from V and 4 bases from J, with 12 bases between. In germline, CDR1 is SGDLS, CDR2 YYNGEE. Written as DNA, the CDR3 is TGTGCCAGCAGCGTAGTCGGGTCCGTCTCAGATACGCAGTATTTT. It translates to CASSVVGSVSDTQYF. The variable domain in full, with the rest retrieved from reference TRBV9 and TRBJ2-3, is DSGVTQTPKHLITATGQRVTLRCSPRSGDLSVYWYQQSLDQGLQFLIQYYNGEERAKGNILERFSAQQFPDLHSELNLSSLELGDSALYFCASSVVGSVSDTQYFGPGTRLTVL.

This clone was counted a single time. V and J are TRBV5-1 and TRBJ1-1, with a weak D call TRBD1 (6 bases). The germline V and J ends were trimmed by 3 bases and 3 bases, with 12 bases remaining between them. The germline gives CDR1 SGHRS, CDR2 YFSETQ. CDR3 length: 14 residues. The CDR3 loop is CASSSVRTDTEAFF. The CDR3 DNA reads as TGCGCCAGCAGCTCCGTCCGGACAGACACTGAAGCTTTCTTT.

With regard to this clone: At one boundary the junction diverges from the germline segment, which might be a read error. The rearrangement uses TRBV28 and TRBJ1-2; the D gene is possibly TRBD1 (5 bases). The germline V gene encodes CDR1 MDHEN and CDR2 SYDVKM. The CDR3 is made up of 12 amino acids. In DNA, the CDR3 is TGTGCCGGCAGAGGGGCAGACTATGGCTACACCTTC. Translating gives CAGRGADYGYTF.

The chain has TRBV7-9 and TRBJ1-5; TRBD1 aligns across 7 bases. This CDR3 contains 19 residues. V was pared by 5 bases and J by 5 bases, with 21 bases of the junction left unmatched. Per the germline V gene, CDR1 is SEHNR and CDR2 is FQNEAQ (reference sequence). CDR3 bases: TGTGCCAGCAGCCTACATCCAGGGGGTCCCAACGTACATCATCAGCCCCAGCATTTT. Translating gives CASSLHPGGPNVHHQPQHF.

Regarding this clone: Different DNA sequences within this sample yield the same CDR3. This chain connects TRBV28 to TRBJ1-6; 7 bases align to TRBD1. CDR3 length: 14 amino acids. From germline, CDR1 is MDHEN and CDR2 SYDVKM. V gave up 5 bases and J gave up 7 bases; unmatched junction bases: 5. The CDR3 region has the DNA TGTGCCAGCAGTCCCCGACAGGGAAATTCACCCCTCCACTTT. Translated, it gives CASSPRQGNSPLHF. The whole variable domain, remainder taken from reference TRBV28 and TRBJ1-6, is DVKVTQSSRYLVKRTGEKVFLECVQDMDHENMFWYRQDPGLGLRLIYFSYDVKMKEKGDIPEGYSVSREKKERFSLILESASTNQTSMYLCASSPRQGNSPLHFGNGTRLTVT.

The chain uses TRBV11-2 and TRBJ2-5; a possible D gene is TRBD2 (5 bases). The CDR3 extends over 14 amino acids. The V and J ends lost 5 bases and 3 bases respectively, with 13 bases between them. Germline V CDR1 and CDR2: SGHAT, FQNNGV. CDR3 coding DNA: TGTGCCAGCAGCCCACACCTAGCAGAAGAGACCCAGTACTTC. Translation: CASSPHLAEETQYF.

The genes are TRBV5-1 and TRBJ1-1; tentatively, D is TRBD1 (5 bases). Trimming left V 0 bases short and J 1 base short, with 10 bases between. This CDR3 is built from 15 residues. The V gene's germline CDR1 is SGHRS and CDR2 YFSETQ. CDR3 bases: TGCGCCAGCAGCTTGGATGGCAGGGCGAACACTGAAGCTTTCTTT. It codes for CASSLDGRANTEAFF.

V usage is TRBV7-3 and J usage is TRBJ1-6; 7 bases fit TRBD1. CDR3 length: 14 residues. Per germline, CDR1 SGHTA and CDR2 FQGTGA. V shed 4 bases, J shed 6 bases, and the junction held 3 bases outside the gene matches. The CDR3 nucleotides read TGTGCCAGCAGCTCCCAGGGGGGTAATTCACCCCTCCACTTT. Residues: CASSSQGGNSPLHF.

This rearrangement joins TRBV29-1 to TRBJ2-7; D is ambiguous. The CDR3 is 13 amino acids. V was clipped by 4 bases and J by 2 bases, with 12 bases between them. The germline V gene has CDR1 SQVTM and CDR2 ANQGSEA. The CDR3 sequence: CSVAAVNPYEQYF. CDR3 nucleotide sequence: TGCAGCGTTGCGGCGGTAAACCCCTACGAGCAGTACTTC.

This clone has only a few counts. The CDR3 reads CASSIGRSNYGYTF. The CDR3 DNA sequence: TGTGCCAGTAGTATAGGCCGGAGTAACTATGGCTACACCTTC. The J gene is TRBJ1-2, the V gene TRBV19; D is uncertain. Germline assignment: CDR1 LNHDA and CDR2 SQIVND (reference sequence). Trimming shortened V by 1 base and J by 1 base, and 7 bases separated the two germline ends. This CDR3 region has 14 residues.

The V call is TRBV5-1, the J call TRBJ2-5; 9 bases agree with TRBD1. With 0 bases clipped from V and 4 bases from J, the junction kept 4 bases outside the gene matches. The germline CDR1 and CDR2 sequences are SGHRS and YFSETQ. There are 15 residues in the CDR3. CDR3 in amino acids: CASSLDRGQGETQYF. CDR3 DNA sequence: TGCGCCAGCAGCTTGGACAGGGGGCAGGGAGAGACCCAGTACTTC.

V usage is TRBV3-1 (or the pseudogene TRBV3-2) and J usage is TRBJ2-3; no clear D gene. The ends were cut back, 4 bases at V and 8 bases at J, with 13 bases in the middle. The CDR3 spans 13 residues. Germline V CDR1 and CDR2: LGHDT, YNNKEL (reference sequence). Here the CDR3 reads CASSLAAQSTQYF. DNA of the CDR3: TGTGCCAGCAGCCTAGCAGCCCAAAGTACGCAGTATTTT.

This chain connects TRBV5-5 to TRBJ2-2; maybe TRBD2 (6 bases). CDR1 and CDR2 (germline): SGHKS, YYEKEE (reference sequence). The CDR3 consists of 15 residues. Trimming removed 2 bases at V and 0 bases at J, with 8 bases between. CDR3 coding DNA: TGTGCCAGCAGCTTTAGCGGTGCGAACACCGGGGAGCTGTTTTTT. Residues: CASSFSGANTGELFF.

The CDR3 bases are TGTGCCAGCACGGTTGGGGACAGGAGACGTACTAGCACAGATACGCAGTATTTT. Its translation is CASTVGDRRRTSTDTQYF. The chain has TRBV5-6 and TRBJ2-3, with 8 bases matching TRBD1. Germline lookup yields CDR1 SGHDT and CDR2 YYEEEE. The CDR3 is 18 amino acids. The trim removed 6 bases at V and 0 bases at J, leaving 15 bases unmatched.

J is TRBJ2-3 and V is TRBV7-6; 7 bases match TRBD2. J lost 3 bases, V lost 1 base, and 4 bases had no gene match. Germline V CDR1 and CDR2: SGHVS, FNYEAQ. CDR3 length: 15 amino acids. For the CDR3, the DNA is TGTGCCAGCAGCTTAGTGGGGGGGTCGACAGATACGCAGTATTTT. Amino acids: CASSLVGGSTDTQYF.

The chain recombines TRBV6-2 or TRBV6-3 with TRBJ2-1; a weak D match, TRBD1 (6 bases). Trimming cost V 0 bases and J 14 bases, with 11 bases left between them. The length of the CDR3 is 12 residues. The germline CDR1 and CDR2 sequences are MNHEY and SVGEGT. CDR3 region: CASSYSRTEEFF. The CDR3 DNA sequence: TGTGCCAGCAGTTACTCCAGGACAGAAGAGTTCTTC.

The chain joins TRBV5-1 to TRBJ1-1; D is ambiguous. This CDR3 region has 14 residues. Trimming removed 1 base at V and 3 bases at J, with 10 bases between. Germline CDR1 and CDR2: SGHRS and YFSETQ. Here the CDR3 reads CASSLSGLDTEAFF. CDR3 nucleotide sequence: TGCGCCAGCAGCTTGTCAGGCTTAGACACTGAAGCTTTCTTT.

CDR3 in amino acids: CASRPGQLNTEAFF. The CDR3 bases are TGTGCCAGCAGGCCGGGACAGTTGAACACTGAAGCTTTCTTT. V is TRBV7-2 and J is TRBJ1-1; 7 nucleotides align to TRBD1. Germline CDR1 SGHTA, CDR2 FQGNSA. The CDR3 extends over 14 amino acids. V shed 6 bases, J shed 0 bases, and the junction held 4 bases outside the gene matches.

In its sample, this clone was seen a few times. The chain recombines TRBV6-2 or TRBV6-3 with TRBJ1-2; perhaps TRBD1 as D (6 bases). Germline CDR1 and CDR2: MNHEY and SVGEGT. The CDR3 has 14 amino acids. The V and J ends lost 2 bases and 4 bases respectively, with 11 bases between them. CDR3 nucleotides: TGTGCCAGCAGTTACGTCAGGGGCGGCTATGGCTACACCTTC. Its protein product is CASSYVRGGYGYTF.